This T cell receptor beta chain is drawn from a study of blood T cell repertoires in COVID-19 (dated by TCRdb to about 2020). Background on the whole study: The collaborator samples originated in the United States, Italy and Spain and spanned the acute and convalescent phases of COVID-19. A de-identified subject ID, COVID-19 status, age in years and sex were almost always included in the sample metadata. Samples were obtained from the ongoing ImmuneRACE study (first 160 participants) and from about 1,300 subjects provided by 6 global collaborators. Deeply sampled blood TCRbeta repertoires from subjects exposed to, actively infected with, or recovered from COVID-19 were included in the dataset. Where available, HLA class I and class II types were obtained from metadata supplied by the sample provider rather than from assay-based typing. The material from the prospective study consisted of cDNA or gDNA derived from T cells, B-cell-depleted T cells, or PBMCs. The repertoires were released in a freely available public database meant as a resource for research on the immune response to SARS-CoV-2. The study at large found these results: The amount of clinical and demographic metadata varied by source and participant and was provided uncurated.

Whole blood was collected in K2EDTA tubes by collaborating institutions according to the institutions' own protocols. Collaborator samples were shipped for TCRbeta analysis as frozen whole blood, isolated PBMCs, or DNA extracted from either sample type. TCRbeta CDR3 regions were amplified from genomic DNA using the immunoSEQ Assay, a bias-controlled multiplex PCR. In the source study's methods: The number of nucleated cells in each sample was estimated by amplification of reference gene primers within the assay. Sequence reads were collapsed and filtered to measure the absolute abundance of every unique TCRbeta CDR3 rearrangement. For each sample, productive Simpson clonality was calculated by taking the square root of Simpson's diversity index across productive rearrangements. The immuneACCESS repertoire file appears here via TCRdb, limited to in-frame rearrangements. These files lack a portion of the clones; in checked studies, under half of the deficit traces to unresolved V genes, and the cause of the others is not known. V and J calls and clone size come straight from that table; D and trimming were deduced from the DNA. The sample data list tens of thousands of clones, and approximately 90% of these were observed just once. Less than 35% of the sample is in the top ten clones.

This clone was counted only a few times. Its target antigen remains unknown. Per-nucleotide qualities are absent, and no much larger clonotype sits a single base away. There are 17 amino acids in the CDR3, from cysteine to phenylalanine inclusive. The kept DNA is CDR3 alone, 51 bases in frame from the first base. CDR1 and CDR2, looked up from the germline V gene, are SGHRS and YFSETQ. Trimming at the junction amounts to 1 base on V and 2 bases on J, and the germline ends lie 16 bases apart. The specimen sequenced was peripheral blood. This TCR came from a man between 50 and 59 years old with active or convalescent COVID-19. The rearranged chain carries TRBV5-1 and TRBJ1-3, with the D gene call left open. For the CDR3, the sequence is CASSLTRAELTGNTIYF. The DNA sequence is given as TGCGCCAGCAGCTTGACGAGGGCCGAGCTGACTGGAAACACCATATATTTT.